These 8 T cell receptor beta chains originate from one sample sequenced in a study of shared T cell receptors in the human thymus. The repertoire was sequenced with immunoSEQ multiplex PCR; TCRdb's copy has only in-frame clones and lacks some. The data show 550,000 to 800,000 clones, over 75% seen once. These data were also reused for a study on human thymus T cells.

Sequences were obtained from thymocytes. Receptors were obtained from a girl under three years old with a congenital heart defect.

The chain joins TRBV2 to TRBJ1-2; 7 positions match TRBD1. The CDR3 loop spans 18 amino acids. J lost 5 bases, V lost 7 bases, and 22 bases had no gene match. Looked up from germline, CDR1 is SNHLY and CDR2 is FYNNEI. The CDR3 DNA reads TGTGCCAGCACCGAGCCCCCATCGCGACAGGGAGAGGAGTATGGCTACACCTTC. Its protein is CASTEPPSRQGEEYGYTF.

The chain is built from TRBV7-9 and TRBJ1-1, with D possibly being TRBD1 (5 bases). CDR1 is SEHNR and CDR2 is FQNEAQ in the germline V gene (reference sequence). V lost 2 bases and J lost 5, with 12 bases in between. The CDR3 covers 14 residues. CDR3 sequence: CASSLSGTVTEAFF. CDR3 in DNA: TGTGCCAGCAGCTTATCAGGGACTGTAACTGAAGCTTTCTTT.

The chain is built from TRBV5-4 and TRBJ1-3; 8 nucleotides match TRBD1. The CDR3 covers 19 residues. The V gene's germline CDR1 is SGHNT and CDR2 YYREEE (reference sequence). V was pared by 5 bases and J by 0 bases, with 16 bases of the junction left unmatched. The CDR3 spells CASSCTDRDRKNSGNTIYF. DNA for the CDR3: TGTGCCAGCAGTTGCACGGACAGGGATCGAAAGAACTCTGGAAACACCATATATTTT.

The chain links TRBV15 to TRBJ2-4, with D possibly matching TRBD1 (6 bases). V was pared by 5 bases and J by 2 bases, with 13 bases between. Per the germline V gene, CDR1 is LNHNV and CDR2 is YYDKDF (reference sequence). The CDR3 spans 15 residues. Here the CDR3 reads CATSGMDSPKNIQYF. The DNA for the CDR3 is TGTGCCACCAGCGGCATGGACAGCCCCAAAAACATTCAGTACTTC.

J is TRBJ1-2 and V is TRBV6-4; 7 bases fit TRBD1. V lost 3 bases to trimming and J lost 4 bases; unmatched junction nucleotides: 2. This CDR3 is 13 amino acids long. The germline CDR1 and CDR2 sequences are MRHNA and SNTAGT. The CDR3, as DNA: TGTGCCAGCAGTGAGCCAGGGGGCTATGGCTACACCTTC. Its protein is CASSEPGGYGYTF.

The genes are TRBV5-6 and TRBJ1-3; TRBD1 agrees at 8 bases. This CDR3 spans 15 amino acids. Germline CDR1 reads SGHDT; CDR2 reads YYEEEE. V shed 1 base, J shed 4 bases, and the junction held 4 bases outside the gene matches. CDR3 sequence: CASSLQGALGNTIYF. The CDR3 region has the DNA TGTGCCAGCAGCTTGCAGGGGGCTTTAGGAAACACCATATATTTT.

The chain employs TRBV19 and TRBJ1-2, with D unresolved. Germline lookup yields CDR1 LNHDA and CDR2 SQIVND (reference sequence). The CDR3 is 10 residues long. The V gene lost 6 bases and the J gene lost 12 bases, with 11 bases spanning the gap. The DNA for the CDR3 is TGTGCCAGTAGAGGCGCCCGGGACACCTTC. Encoded protein: CASRGARDTF.

V and J are TRBV6-5 and TRBJ2-7; TRBD1 is a possible D gene (6 bases). Per the germline V gene, CDR1 is MNHEY and CDR2 is SVGAGI. The CDR3 loop spans 16 amino acids. The V end lost 2 bases, the J end lost 2 bases, and 16 bases lay between the germline ends. Here the CDR3 reads CASSYGGGRRAYEQYF. The CDR3 bases are TGTGCCAGCAGTTACGGGGGCGGCAGGCGAGCCTACGAGCAGTACTTC.